This record looks at one T cell receptor beta chain sequence and its context. The antigen remains unidentified. This entry belongs to a study of vaccination and CD4 T cells after COVID-19. At the level of the study: The authors exposed cells to overlapping spike peptides derived from SARS-CoV-2, HCoV-NL63, HCoV-OC43 and HCoV-229E.

The CDR3 totals 15 residues. V shed 4 bases and J 7 bases; nucleotides not matched to a gene: 12. Germline CDR1 is SGHRS and CDR2 is YFSETQ. Oncomine TCR Beta short-read sequencing was applied to DNA from cultured CD4+ T cells. In this case, cultured CD4+ T cells provided the extracted genomic DNA. TCRdb reprocessed the PCR reads via MiXCR and lists one record per CDR3 protein. The repertoire includes roughly 4,200 distinct CDR3 sequences, approximately 26% of them detected once, and about 27% sits in the top ten. The sample's treatment: approximately 9-day PBMC culture with coronavirus spike peptide pools or control peptides (ViraFEST assay). General study results and limits: The median number of SARS-CoV-2-reactive clonotypes increased from around 20 to 38, a change that did not reach significance.

Sample: CD4+ T cells from blood, cultured in vitro. The clonotype originates from a human donor who had recovered from COVID-19. The genes are TRBV5-1 and TRBJ1-2; 8 bases match TRBD1. The CDR3 reads CASSTDSGGASGYTF. The DNA for the CDR3 is TGCGCCAGCAGCACTGACTCAGGGGGCGCGAGTGGCTACACCTTC.